This passage covers 6 T cell receptor beta chains from one sample sequenced in a study of blood T cell repertoires in COVID-19. Some clones are missing from TCRdb's copy, which holds only in-frame ones; the method was immunoSEQ multiplex PCR. The data show a few hundred thousand clones, approximately 86% seen once. Sequenced input: PBMCs or T cells enriched from blood (not recorded which). The receptors here all came from a woman aged 55-70 years who had recovered from COVID-19.

The V and J genes are TRBV12-3 or TRBV12-4 and TRBJ1-1; D perhaps matches TRBD1 (6 bases). With 5 bases removed from V and 8 bases from J, the gap between germline ends came to 15 bases. The CDR3 is 13 amino acids. The CDR3 bases are TGTGCCAGCAGTCATACGGGACATCAGGAAGCTTTCTTT. It codes for CASSHTGHQEAFF.

J is TRBJ1-5 and V is TRBV7-9; TRBD1 matches 8 bases. Germline assignment: CDR1 SEHNR and CDR2 FQNEAQ (reference sequence). The CDR3 loop spans 15 amino acids. The junction had 5 bases not matched to a gene; V was cut back by 5 bases and J by 2 bases. CDR3 protein: CASSAGGLGNQPQHF. The CDR3, as DNA: TGTGCCAGCAGCGCAGGGGGCTTGGGCAATCAGCCCCAGCATTTT.

The chain carries TRBV4-1 and TRBJ1-1; D unresolved. Germline CDR1 MGHRA, CDR2 YSYEKL. Trimming left V 0 bases short and J 0 bases short, with 8 bases between. This CDR3 region has 15 residues. The chain's CDR3 is CASSQENSMNTEAFF. The CDR3, as DNA: TGCGCCAGCAGCCAAGAAAACAGCATGAACACTGAAGCTTTCTTT.

The V call is TRBV5-1, the J call TRBJ2-3, with 11 nucleotides matching TRBD2. Germline values: CDR1 SGHRS, CDR2 YFSETQ. This CDR3 contains 16 residues. V gave up 3 bases and J gave up 2 bases; unmatched junction bases: 5. The DNA of the CDR3 is TGCGCCAGCAGCTCGGGGACTAGCGGATACACAGATACGCAGTATTTT. It specifies CASSSGTSGYTDTQYF. The entire variable domain, with the rest obtained from reference TRBV5-1 and TRBJ2-3, is as follows: KAGVTQTPRYLIKTRGQQVTLSCSPISGHRSVSWYQQTPGQGLQFLFEYFSETQRNKGNFPGRFSGRQFSNSRSEMNVSTLELGDSALYLCASSSGTSGYTDTQYFGPGTRLTVL.

The chain joins TRBV5-4 to TRBJ2-1, with 10 positions matching TRBD2. The germline gives CDR1 SGHNT, CDR2 YYREEE (reference sequence). There are 15 residues in the CDR3. V lost 0 bases to trimming and J lost 4 bases; unmatched junction nucleotides: 1. DNA for the CDR3: TGTGCCAGCAGCTTGGCTAGCGGGGGTTACAATGAGCAGTTCTTC. Protein product: CASSLASGGYNEQFF.

V is TRBV19 and J is TRBJ1-5; tentative D call: TRBD1 (5 bases). The CDR3 runs to 15 residues. V dropped 6 bases and J dropped 4 bases, with 16 bases sitting between them. From germline, CDR1 is LNHDA and CDR2 SQIVND (reference sequence). The CDR3 nucleotides read TGTGCCAGTAGGAGAGAGGGAGGGACGAATCAGCCCCAGCATTTT. As protein: CASRREGGTNQPQHF.